The rows below give T cell receptor beta chains drawn from one sample of a study of T cell repertoires in cytomegalovirus infection. Via MiXCR, TCRdb re-called the reads, giving one row per CDR3 protein. The table includes tens of thousands of distinct CDR3 sequences, approximately 46% detected once. These TCRs' antigens remain unknown. The sample here was CD8+ T cells from cultured PBMCs, taken from culture after CMV antigen stimulation. These receptor sequences come from a human donor in good health (CMV status not recorded). Some clones in this sample may be carry-over from other donors' samples. Both conserved end residues are part of each CDR3. The D gene is left open where the match is weak. A clone size is listed for some rows: how often the clone was seen (once, few, many), or a class if it is expanded.

-	TRBJ2-7	TRBV7-8	-	TGTGCCAGCAGCTCCCCAGCCTCCCGATGGTCCTACGAGCAGAACTTC	CASSSPASRWSYEQNF
-	TRBJ2-1	TRBV7-3	few	TGTGCCAGCAGCCCATTTGGGGGGGAGCAGTTCTTC	CASSPFGGEQFF
-	TRBJ1-1	TRBV6-6	-	TGTGCCAGCAGTTACGGGGGTGGGGGGGTAACGGCTTTCTTT	CASSYGGGGVTAFF
TRBD2	TRBJ2-1	TRBV2	-	TGTGCCAGCAGGAGGACTAGCGTCTCCCATTCCTACAATGAGCAGTTCTTC	CASRRTSVSHSYNEQFF
-	TRBJ1-2	TRBV28	-	TGTGCCAGCACTGGCCAAGGTGGAGGACCCCATGGCTACACCTTC	CASTGQGGGPHGYTF
-	TRBJ2-7	TRBV5-6	-	TGTGCCAGCAGCGGAGTCGAGGGCCTATACTCCGAGCAGTACTTC	CASSGVEGLYSEQYF
TRBD1	TRBJ2-7	TRBV27	-	TGTGCCAGCAGTTTAAGCCCTGGGACAGGGATGTACGAGCAGTACTTC	CASSLSPGTGMYEQYF
-	TRBJ1-4	TRBV28	-	TGTGCCAGCTCGGACATCCTAAATGAAAAACTGTTTTTT	CASSDILNEKLFF
-	TRBJ2-7	TRBV20-1	-	TGCAGTGCTAGAGATCTTTTCGAGGATTACGAGCAGTACTTC	CSARDLFEDYEQYF
TRBD1	TRBJ1-6	TRBV6-5	few	TGTGCCAGCAGAACCGGGACAGACCGTAATTCACCCCTCCACTTT	CASRTGTDRNSPLHF
TRBD2	TRBJ2-1	TRBV7-9	-	TGTGCCAGCAGCTCGACTAGCGGGGGGGCCGAGAATGAGCAGTTCTTC	CASSSTSGGAENEQFF
TRBD1	TRBJ1-2	TRBV5-4	-	TGTGCCAGCAGCTTAGACAGGGCCGGCTACACCTTC	CASSLDRAGYTF
-	TRBJ1-1	TRBV27	few	TGTGCCAGCAGGCGGAACACTGAAGCTTTCTTT	CASRRNTEAFF
-	TRBJ2-1	TRBV7-6	-	TGTGCCAGCAGCTTGGACGAAACCAATGAGCAGTTCTTC	CASSLDETNEQFF
-	TRBJ1-1	TRBV7-9	-	TGTGCCAGCAGCTTAGGAGGTCTGGGCAGGGCCGGCACTGAAGCTTTCTTT	CASSLGGLGRAGTEAFF
TRBD2	TRBJ2-7	TRBV5-5	few	TGTGCCAGCAGCGGGACTAGCGGGAGTTCCCACGAGCAGTACTTC	CASSGTSGSSHEQYF
-	TRBJ1-1	TRBV7-6	-	TGTGCCAGCAGCCTTGGCCTGTACACTGAAGCTTTCTTT	CASSLGLYTEAFF
-	TRBJ2-6	TRBV19	few	TGTGCCAGTAGTATTTCCCAAGAGAGACAACGGAGGTCTGGGGCCAACGTCCTGACTTTC	CASSISQERQRRSGANVLTF
-	TRBJ1-2	TRBV27	few	TGTGCCAGCAGGCTAGGGGCGAACTATGGCTACACCTTC	CASRLGANYGYTF
-	TRBJ1-1	TRBV9	-	TGTGCCAGCAGCGTAGCCGACGGGACGTTGAACACTGAAGCTTTCTTT	CASSVADGTLNTEAFF
-	TRBJ2-1	TRBV7-9	few	TGTGCCAGCAGCTGGACAGATCGTGACATCTACAATGAGCAGTTCTTC	CASSWTDRDIYNEQFF
TRBD2	TRBJ2-1	TRBV19	few	TGTGCCAGTAGTCTCTTTAAGCGGGGGGCTTACAATGAGCAGTTCTTC	CASSLFKRGAYNEQFF
-	TRBJ1-1	TRBV20-1	-	TGCAGTGTCGACGCGGGGTCCACTGAAGCTTTCTTT	CSVDAGSTEAFF
-	TRBJ1-1	TRBV10-3	once	TGTGCCATCAGTGAAACACCAAACACTGAAGCTTTCTTT	CAISETPNTEAFF
-	TRBJ2-7	TRBV15	-	TGTGCCACCAGCAGAGAAAGGTGGGGCTCCTACGAGCAGTACTTC	CATSRERWGSYEQYF
TRBD1	TRBJ2-7	TRBV7-2	-	TGTGCCAGCAGCTTTCCGGGACAGGGGACCTACGAGCAGTACTTC	CASSFPGQGTYEQYF